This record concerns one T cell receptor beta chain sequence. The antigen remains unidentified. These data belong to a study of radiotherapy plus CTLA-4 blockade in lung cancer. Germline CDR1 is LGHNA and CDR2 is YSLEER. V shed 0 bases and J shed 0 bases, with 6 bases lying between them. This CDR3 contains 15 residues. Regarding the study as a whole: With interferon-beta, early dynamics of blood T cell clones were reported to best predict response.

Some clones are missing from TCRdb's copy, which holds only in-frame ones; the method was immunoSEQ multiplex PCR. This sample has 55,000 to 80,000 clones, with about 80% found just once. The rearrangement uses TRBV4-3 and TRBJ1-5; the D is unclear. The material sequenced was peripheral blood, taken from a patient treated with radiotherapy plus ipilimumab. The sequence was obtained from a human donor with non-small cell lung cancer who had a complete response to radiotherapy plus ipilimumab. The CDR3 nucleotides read TGCGCCAGCAGCCAAGACAGATATAGCAATCAGCCCCAGCATTTT. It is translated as CASSQDRYSNQPQHF.